Presented here are 21 T cell receptor beta chains from one specimen sequenced in a study of blood T cell repertoires in COVID-19. Generated by immunoSEQ multiplex PCR, the TCRdb table keeps only in-frame clones and is missing some. The repertoire consists of 250,000 to 300,000 clones, with about 91% occurring once and the leading ten covering 0.95% to 1.5%. Sequenced: PBMCs or T cells enriched from blood (not recorded which). The receptors originated from a human donor in a cohort exposed to, infected with or recovered from COVID-19 (not recorded which). The donor label of this sample is uncertain.

CDR3 sequence: CASSLALGETGGNPPLHF. Here the CDR3 DNA reads TGTGCCAGCAGCCTCGCTTTAGGAGAAACAGGGGGCAACCCACCCCTCCACTTT. V is TRBV5-8 and J is TRBJ1-6, with 9 nucleotides matching TRBD1. Germline-derived CDR1 and CDR2 are SGHTS and YDEGEE. With V trimmed by 4 bases and J by 11 bases, 19 bases remained unmatched. The CDR3 is 18 amino acids.

The gene calls are TRBV7-2 and TRBJ1-1; the match to TRBD1 covers 7 bases. With V trimmed by 5 bases and J by 3 bases, 3 bases remained unmatched. Germline CDR1 SGHTA, CDR2 FQGNSA. This CDR3 spans 13 amino acids. The CDR3 protein is CASSPTGDTEAFF. The DNA for the CDR3 is TGTGCCAGCAGCCCCACAGGGGACACTGAAGCTTTCTTT.

The J gene is TRBJ1-2, the V gene TRBV19; D ambiguous. The length of the CDR3 is 15 residues. Trimming removed 0 bases from V and 8 bases from J, with 16 bases in between. Germline CDR1 reads LNHDA; CDR2 reads SQIVND (reference sequence). CDR3 sequence (DNA): TGTGCCAGTAGTATAGACGCAGGATACCGAGGGGGCTACACCTTC. Translating gives CASSIDAGYRGGYTF.

The chain couples TRBV10-3 to TRBJ2-1; TRBD1 aligns across 7 bases. Germline V gene lookup returns CDR1 ENHRY and CDR2 SYGVKD. The CDR3 has 15 residues. V lost 4 bases to trimming and J lost 8 bases; unmatched junction nucleotides: 11. Here the CDR3 reads CAISVIRTGFDEQFF. Written as DNA, the CDR3 is TGTGCCATCAGTGTCATCCGGACAGGATTCGATGAGCAGTTCTTC.

This clone was picked up one time. V gene TRBV19 combines with J gene TRBJ1-2; possibly TRBD1 for D (5 bases). Germline V gene lookup returns CDR1 LNHDA and CDR2 SQIVND (reference sequence). The CDR3 contains 13 residues. Trimming stripped 5 bases from V and 1 base from J, with 8 bases between. Written as DNA, the CDR3 is TGTGCCAGTAGTTTCAGGGTTAACTATGGCTACACCTTC. Translated, it gives CASSFRVNYGYTF.

This clone turned up a few times. The V gene is TRBV4-3, the J gene TRBJ1-1; the D is unclear. Germline assignment: CDR1 LGHNA and CDR2 YSLEER. CDR3 length: 13 amino acids. V lost 0 bases to trimming and J lost 1 base, with 3 bases between them. CDR3 in amino acids: CASSQEQNTEAFF. DNA of the CDR3: TGCGCCAGCAGCCAAGAACAGAACACTGAAGCTTTCTTT.

The CDR3 nucleotides are TGTGCCAGCAGTTTTGACCGGGGGGGCTACGAGCAGTACTTC. The encoded protein is CASSFDRGGYEQYF. The chain employs TRBV27 and TRBJ2-7; 8 bases agree with TRBD2. Trimming cost V 3 bases and J 3 bases; bases outside gene matches: 4. Germline CDR1 reads MNHEY; CDR2 reads SMNVEV (reference sequence). This CDR3 spans 14 amino acids.

The rearrangement joins TRBV30 to TRBJ1-5; D gene unclear. CDR3 length: 15 residues. The germline gives CDR1 GTSNPN, CDR2 SVGIG (reference sequence). Trimming took off 0 bases at V and 3 bases at J, with 12 bases between the two ends. The CDR3: CAWSVAGLANQPQHF. In DNA, the CDR3 is TGTGCCTGGAGTGTCGCTGGGCTTGCCAATCAGCCCCAGCATTTT.

The chain employs TRBV7-2 and TRBJ2-3; 8 nucleotides match TRBD2. The CDR3 spans 14 residues. Trimming took 5 bases from V and 0 from J; bases not matched to a gene: 1. Germline CDR1 reads SGHTA; CDR2 reads FQGNSA. The CDR3 here is CASSRGGSTDTQYF. The CDR3 nucleotides read TGTGCCAGCAGCCGCGGGGGGAGCACAGATACGCAGTATTTT.

The table lists this clone with a count of one. The CDR3 is CASSLARTGSKWGNGYTF. CDR3 coding DNA: TGTGCCAGCAGCTTAGCGAGGACAGGGTCCAAATGGGGGAATGGCTACACCTTC. The V and J genes are TRBV7-8 and TRBJ1-2, with 8 bases matching TRBD1. Germline CDR1 is SGHVS and CDR2 is FQNEAQ. CDR3 length: 18 amino acids. The ends lost 0 bases at V and 6 bases at J; junction bases unmatched: 15.

V and J are TRBV5-5 and TRBJ1-2, with 7 positions matching TRBD1. V was pared by 0 bases and J by 4 bases, with 9 bases of the junction left unmatched. Germline V gene lookup returns CDR1 SGHKS and CDR2 YYEKEE (reference sequence). The CDR3 covers 16 residues. CDR3 DNA sequence: TGTGCCAGCAGCTTGGTCCGGACAGGCGGCTCCTATGGCTACACCTTC. As protein: CASSLVRTGGSYGYTF.

The chain couples TRBV19 to TRBJ2-4, with D perhaps matching TRBD2 (5 bases). V was trimmed by 9 bases and J by 0 bases, leaving 12 bases between them. Germline CDR1 LNHDA, CDR2 SQIVND (reference sequence). This CDR3 spans 14 amino acids. CDR3 in DNA: TGTGCCAGCCTCCGGGGATTAGCCAAAAACATTCAGTACTTC. It encodes CASLRGLAKNIQYF.

The chain's CDR3 is CASSLTVNTEAFF. The CDR3 DNA reads TGTGCCAGCAGTTTGACAGTGAACACTGAAGCTTTCTTT. The chain carries TRBV5-6 and TRBJ1-1; a possible D gene is TRBD1 (5 bases). CDR1 is SGHDT and CDR2 is YYEEEE in the germline V gene. Between the trimmed V and J ends, which lost 5 bases and 0 bases, there was a span of 8 bases. The CDR3 is made up of 13 amino acids.

This chain links TRBV11-2 with TRBJ2-3; 8 bases map to TRBD1. J lost 5 bases, V lost 1 base, and 5 bases had no gene match. Germline loops: CDR1 SGHAT, CDR2 FQNNGV. This CDR3 is built from 15 residues. The CDR3 sequence is CASSLAGRGQDTQYF. CDR3 coding DNA: TGTGCCAGCAGCTTAGCGGGCAGGGGGCAAGATACGCAGTATTTT. The complete variable domain, with remaining parts taken from reference TRBV11-2 and TRBJ2-3, reads EAGVAQSPRYKIIEKRQSVAFWCNPISGHATLYWYQQILGQGPKLLIQFQNNGVVDDSQLPKDRFSAERLKGVDSTLKIQPAKLEDSAVYLCASSLAGRGQDTQYFGPGTRLTVL.

CDR3 coding DNA: TGTGCCATCAGTGACCGACAGGGCGATGGCTACACCTTC. The encoded protein is CAISDRQGDGYTF. The V gene is TRBV10-3, the J gene TRBJ1-2; 7 bases align to TRBD1. From germline, CDR1 is ENHRY and CDR2 SYGVKD. V trimming: 3 bases; J trimming: 6 bases; junction bases outside the gene matches: 4. This CDR3 is built from 13 residues.

This chain connects TRBV7-2 to TRBJ2-2; possible D gene TRBD2, 5 bases. CDR1 is SGHTA, CDR2 FQGNSA, per germline. This CDR3 spans 16 amino acids. Trimming left V 5 bases short and J 0 bases short, with 13 bases between. The CDR3 here is CASSQPRGANTGELFF. For the CDR3, the DNA is TGTGCCAGCAGCCAACCCCGGGGAGCGAACACCGGGGAGCTGTTTTTT.

J is TRBJ2-3 and V is TRBV4-1; 9 bases line up with TRBD2. Germline trimming cut 2 bases from V and 2 bases from J; bases unmatched to any gene: 11. Germline values: CDR1 MGHRA, CDR2 YSYEKL. The CDR3 is 18 residues long. CDR3 bases: TGCGCCAGCAGCCAACCCCCCCACGGCGGGGGGGACACAGATACGCAGTATTTT. This gives the protein CASSQPPHGGGDTDTQYF.

This clone was seen a single time. The rearrangement links TRBV7-2 to TRBJ1-1; TRBD1 might be the D (6 bases). Germline V lookup: CDR1 SGHTA, CDR2 FQGNSA. V gave up 2 bases and J gave up 3 bases, with 10 bases separating them. The CDR3 is 14 amino acids. DNA for the CDR3: TGTGCCAGCAGCTTAAGGACAGACTACACTGAAGCTTTCTTT. Amino acids: CASSLRTDYTEAFF.

V and J are TRBV30 and TRBJ2-1; TRBD2 matches at 12 bases. The germline V gene has CDR1 GTSNPN and CDR2 SVGIG (reference sequence). The V gene end was trimmed by 3 bases and the J gene end by 6 bases; junction bases not matched to a gene: 6. The CDR3 has 15 amino acids. This CDR3 is CAWRLAGGPVNEQFF. The DNA for the CDR3 is TGTGCCTGGAGGCTAGCGGGGGGGCCTGTCAATGAGCAGTTCTTC.

The chain employs TRBV10-3 and TRBJ1-1; D unresolved. CDR3 length: 13 residues. CDR1 and CDR2 (germline): ENHRY, SYGVKD. Trimming removed 8 bases at V and 2 bases at J, with 12 bases between. CDR3 DNA: TGTGCCATCGCGGGGTCTGCTAACACTGAAGCTTTCTTT. Translation gives CAIAGSANTEAFF.

The gene calls are TRBV2 and TRBJ2-3; the D is unclear. The length of the CDR3 is 13 residues. Germline CDR1 is SNHLY and CDR2 is FYNNEI. V gave up 7 bases and J gave up 4 bases, with 12 bases separating them. Written as DNA, the CDR3 is TGTGCCAGCAAGATAAATGAGGCAGATACGCAGTATTTT. Its protein is CASKINEADTQYF. The whole variable domain, remainder taken from reference TRBV2 and TRBJ2-3, is EPEVTQTPSHQVTQMGQEVILRCVPISNHLYFYWYRQILGQKVEFLVSFYNNEISEKSEIFDDQFSVERPDGSNFTLKIRSTKLEDSAMYFCASKINEADTQYFGPGTRLTVL.